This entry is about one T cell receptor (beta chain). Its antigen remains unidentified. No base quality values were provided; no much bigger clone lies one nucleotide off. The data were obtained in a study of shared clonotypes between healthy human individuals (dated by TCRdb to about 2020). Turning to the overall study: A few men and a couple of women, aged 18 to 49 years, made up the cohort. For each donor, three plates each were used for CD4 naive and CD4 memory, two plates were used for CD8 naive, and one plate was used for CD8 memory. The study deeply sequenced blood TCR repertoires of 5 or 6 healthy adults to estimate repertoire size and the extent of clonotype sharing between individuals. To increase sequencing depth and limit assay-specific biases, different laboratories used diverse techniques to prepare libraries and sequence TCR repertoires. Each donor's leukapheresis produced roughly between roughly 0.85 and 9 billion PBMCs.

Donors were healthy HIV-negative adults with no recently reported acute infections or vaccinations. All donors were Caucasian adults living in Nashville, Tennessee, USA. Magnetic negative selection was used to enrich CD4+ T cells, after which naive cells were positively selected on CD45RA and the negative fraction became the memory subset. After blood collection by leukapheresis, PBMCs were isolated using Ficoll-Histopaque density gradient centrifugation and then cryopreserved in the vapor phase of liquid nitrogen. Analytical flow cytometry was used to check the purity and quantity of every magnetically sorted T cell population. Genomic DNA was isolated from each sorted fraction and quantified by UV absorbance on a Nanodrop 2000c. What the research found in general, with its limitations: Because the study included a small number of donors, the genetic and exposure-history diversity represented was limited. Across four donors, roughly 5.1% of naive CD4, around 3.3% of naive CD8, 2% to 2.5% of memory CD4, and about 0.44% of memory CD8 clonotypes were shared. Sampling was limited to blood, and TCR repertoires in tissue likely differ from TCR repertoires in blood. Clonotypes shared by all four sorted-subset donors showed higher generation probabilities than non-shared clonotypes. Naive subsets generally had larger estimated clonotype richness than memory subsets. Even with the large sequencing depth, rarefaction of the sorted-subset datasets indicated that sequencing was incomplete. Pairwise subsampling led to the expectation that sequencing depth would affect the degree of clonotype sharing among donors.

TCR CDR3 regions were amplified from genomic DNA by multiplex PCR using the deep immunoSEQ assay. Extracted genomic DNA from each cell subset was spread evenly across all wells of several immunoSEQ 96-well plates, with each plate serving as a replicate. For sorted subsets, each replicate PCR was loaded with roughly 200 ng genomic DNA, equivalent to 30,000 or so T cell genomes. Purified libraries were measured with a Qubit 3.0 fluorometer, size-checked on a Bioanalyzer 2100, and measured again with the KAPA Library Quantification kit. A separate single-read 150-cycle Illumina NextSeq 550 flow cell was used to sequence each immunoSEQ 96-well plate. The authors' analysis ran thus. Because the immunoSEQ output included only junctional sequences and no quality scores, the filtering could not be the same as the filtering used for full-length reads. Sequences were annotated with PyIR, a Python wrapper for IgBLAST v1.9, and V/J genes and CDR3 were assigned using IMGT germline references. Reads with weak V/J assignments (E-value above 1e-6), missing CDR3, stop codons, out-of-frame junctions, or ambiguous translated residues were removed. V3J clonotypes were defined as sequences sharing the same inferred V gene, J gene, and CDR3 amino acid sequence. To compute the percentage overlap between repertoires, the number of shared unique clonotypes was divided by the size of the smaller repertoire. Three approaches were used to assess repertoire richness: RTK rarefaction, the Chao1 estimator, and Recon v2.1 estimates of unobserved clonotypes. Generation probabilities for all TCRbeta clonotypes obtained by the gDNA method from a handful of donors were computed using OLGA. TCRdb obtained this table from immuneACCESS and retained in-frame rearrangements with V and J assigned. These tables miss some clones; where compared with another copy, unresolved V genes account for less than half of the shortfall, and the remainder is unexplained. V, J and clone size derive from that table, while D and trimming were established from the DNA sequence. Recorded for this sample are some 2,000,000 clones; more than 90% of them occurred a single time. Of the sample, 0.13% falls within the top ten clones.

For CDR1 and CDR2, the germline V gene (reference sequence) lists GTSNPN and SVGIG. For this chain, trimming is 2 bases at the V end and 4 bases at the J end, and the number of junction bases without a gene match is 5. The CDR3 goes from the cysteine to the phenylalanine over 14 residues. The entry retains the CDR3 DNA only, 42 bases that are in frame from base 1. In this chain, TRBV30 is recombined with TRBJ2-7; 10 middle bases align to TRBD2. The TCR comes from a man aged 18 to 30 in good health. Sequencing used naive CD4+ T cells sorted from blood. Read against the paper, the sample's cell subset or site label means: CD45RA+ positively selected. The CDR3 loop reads CAWSRTSGFYEQYF. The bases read TGTGCCTGGAGTCGGACTAGCGGATTTTACGAGCAGTACTTC.